Sequencing of this TCR beta chain was carried out in a study of blood T cells in healthy people across ages. CDR1 is SNHLY, CDR2 FYNNEI, per germline. CDR3 length equals 14 residues. The J segment lost 4 bases and the V segment lost 7 bases, leaving 8 bases of the junction unmatched. A second PCR of roughly 7 to 11 cycles used a sample-barcoded 5' primer and a J-beta primer mix. TCRdb reanalysed the 5' RACE reads using MiXCR and keeps one entry per CDR3 protein. Altogether around 1,600,000 distinct CDR3 sequences are present, under 55% being singletons, with the ten largest covering around 4%. The clonotype was recovered from a young woman in good health. The chain joins TRBV2 to TRBJ1-2; 8 bases fit TRBD1. The specimen was blood. Here the CDR3 DNA reads TGTGCCAGCAATCCACAGGGGGAGCGCTATGGCTACACCTTC. Protein: CASNPQGERYGYTF.